This T cell receptor (beta chain) was obtained from a study of T cell responses to AZD1222 COVID-19 vaccine. This CDR3 comprises 15 residues. CDR1 and CDR2 (germline): SEHNR, FQNEAQ (reference sequence). V lost 5 bases and J 0 bases, leaving 8 bases between the germline ends. TCRdb's table, derived via immunoSEQ multiplex PCR, lists solely in-frame clones and lacks some. The data show 100,000 to 150,000 clones, with about 93% seen just once and roughly 5.6% held by the top ten. J is TRBJ2-6 and V is TRBV7-9; D uncertain. The source was peripheral blood, collected on day 0 of AZD1222 vaccination. This receptor was obtained from an adult in good health. The CDR3 bases are TGTGCCAGCAGCCCGTCCGGCTCTGGGGCCAACGTCCTGACTTTC. It specifies CASSPSGSGANVLTF.